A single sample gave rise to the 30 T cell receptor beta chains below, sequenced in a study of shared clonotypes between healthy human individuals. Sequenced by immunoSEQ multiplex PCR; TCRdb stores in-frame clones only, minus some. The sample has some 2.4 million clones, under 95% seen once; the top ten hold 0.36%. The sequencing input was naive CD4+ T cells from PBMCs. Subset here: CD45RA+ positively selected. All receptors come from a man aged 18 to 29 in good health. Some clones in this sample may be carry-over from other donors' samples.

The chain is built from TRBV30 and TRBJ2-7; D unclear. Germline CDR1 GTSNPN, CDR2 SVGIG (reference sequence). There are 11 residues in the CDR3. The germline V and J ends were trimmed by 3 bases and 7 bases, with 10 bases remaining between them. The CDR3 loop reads CAWSFMLEQYF. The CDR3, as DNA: TGTGCCTGGAGCTTTATGTTGGAGCAGTACTTC.

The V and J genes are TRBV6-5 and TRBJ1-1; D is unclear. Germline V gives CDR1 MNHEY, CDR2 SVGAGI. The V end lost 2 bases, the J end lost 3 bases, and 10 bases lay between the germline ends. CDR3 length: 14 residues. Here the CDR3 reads CASSYGRGDTEAFF. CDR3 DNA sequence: TGTGCCAGCAGTTACGGAAGAGGAGACACTGAAGCTTTCTTT.

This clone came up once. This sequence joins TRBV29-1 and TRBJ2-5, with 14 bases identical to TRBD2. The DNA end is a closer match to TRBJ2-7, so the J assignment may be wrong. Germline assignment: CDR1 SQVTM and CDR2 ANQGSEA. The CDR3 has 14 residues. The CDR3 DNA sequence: TGCAGCGTTGGAGGACTAGCGGGAGGCTACGAGCAGTACTTC. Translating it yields CSVGGLAGGYEQYF.

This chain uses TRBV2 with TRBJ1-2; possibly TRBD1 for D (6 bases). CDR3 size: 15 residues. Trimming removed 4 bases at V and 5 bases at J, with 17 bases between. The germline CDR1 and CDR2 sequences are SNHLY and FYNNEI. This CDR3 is CASSGDRSTGYGYTF. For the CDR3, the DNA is TGTGCCAGCAGTGGCGACAGGAGCACAGGGTATGGCTACACCTTC.

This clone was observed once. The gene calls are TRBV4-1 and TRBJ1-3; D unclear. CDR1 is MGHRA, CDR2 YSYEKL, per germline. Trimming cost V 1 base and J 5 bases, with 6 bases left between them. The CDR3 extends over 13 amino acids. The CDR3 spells CASSQVPRNTIYF. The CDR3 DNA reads TGCGCCAGCAGCCAAGTTCCGCGAAACACCATATATTTT.

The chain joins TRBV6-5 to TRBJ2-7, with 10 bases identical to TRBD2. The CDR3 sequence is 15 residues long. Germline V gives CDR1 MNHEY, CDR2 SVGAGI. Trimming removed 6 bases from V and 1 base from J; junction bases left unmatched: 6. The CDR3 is CASRPWTSGSYEQYF. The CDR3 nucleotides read TGTGCCAGCAGACCATGGACTAGCGGTTCCTACGAGCAGTACTTC.

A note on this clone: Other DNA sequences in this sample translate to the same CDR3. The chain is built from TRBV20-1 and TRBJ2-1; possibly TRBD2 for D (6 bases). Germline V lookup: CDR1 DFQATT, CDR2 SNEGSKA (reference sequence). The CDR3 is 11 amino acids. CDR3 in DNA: TGCAGCGGGAGCTCCTACAATGAGCAGTTCTTC. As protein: CSGSSYNEQFF.

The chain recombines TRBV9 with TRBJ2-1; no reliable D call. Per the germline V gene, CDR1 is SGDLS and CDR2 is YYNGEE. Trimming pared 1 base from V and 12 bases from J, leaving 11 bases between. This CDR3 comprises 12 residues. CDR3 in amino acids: CASSVLGGWQFF. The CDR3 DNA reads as TGTGCCAGCAGCGTACTGGGTGGCTGGCAGTTCTTC.

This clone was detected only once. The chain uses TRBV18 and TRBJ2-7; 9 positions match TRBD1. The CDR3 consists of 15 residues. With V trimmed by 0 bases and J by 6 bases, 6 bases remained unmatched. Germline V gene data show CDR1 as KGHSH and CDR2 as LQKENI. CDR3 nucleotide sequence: TGTGCCAGCTCACCACCTTACAGGGGGCTTGGCGAGCAGTACTTC. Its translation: CASSPPYRGLGEQYF.

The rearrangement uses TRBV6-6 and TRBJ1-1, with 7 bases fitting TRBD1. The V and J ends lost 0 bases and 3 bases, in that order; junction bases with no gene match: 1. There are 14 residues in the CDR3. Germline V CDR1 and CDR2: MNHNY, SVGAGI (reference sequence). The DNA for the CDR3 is TGTGCCAGCAGTTACTCGAGGGGGCACACTGAAGCTTTCTTT. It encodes CASSYSRGHTEAFF.

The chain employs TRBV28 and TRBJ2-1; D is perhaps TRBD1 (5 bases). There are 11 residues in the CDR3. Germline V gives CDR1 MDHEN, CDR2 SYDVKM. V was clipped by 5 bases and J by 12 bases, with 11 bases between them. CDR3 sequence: CASSDITGQFF. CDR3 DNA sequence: TGTGCCAGCAGTGATATAACAGGGCAGTTCTTC.

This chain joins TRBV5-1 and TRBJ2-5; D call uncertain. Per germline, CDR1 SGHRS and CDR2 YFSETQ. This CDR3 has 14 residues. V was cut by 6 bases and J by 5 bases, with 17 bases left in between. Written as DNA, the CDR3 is TGCGCCAGCACCCTTACGGGTGCCCGGGAGACCCAGTACTTC. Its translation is CASTLTGARETQYF.

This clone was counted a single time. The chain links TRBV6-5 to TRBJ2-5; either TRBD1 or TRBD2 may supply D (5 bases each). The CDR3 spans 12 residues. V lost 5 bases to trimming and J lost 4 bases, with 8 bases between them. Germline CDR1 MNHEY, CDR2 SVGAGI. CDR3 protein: CASSRGTETQYF. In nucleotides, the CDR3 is TGTGCCAGCAGTCGGGGCACAGAGACCCAGTACTTC.

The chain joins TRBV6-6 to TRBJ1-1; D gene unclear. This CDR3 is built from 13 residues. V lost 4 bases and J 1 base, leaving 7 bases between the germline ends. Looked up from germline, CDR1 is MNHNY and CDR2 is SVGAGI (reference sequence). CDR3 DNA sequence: TGTGCCAGCAGTTTGTCCTCGAACACTGAAGCTTTCTTT. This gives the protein CASSLSSNTEAFF.

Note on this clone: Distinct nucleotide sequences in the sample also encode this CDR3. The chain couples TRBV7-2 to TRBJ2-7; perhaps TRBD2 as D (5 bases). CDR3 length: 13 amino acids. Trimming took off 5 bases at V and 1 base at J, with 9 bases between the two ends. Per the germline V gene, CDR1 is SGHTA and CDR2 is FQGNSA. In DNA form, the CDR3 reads TGTGCCAGCAGCCCCCCGGGATCCTACGAGCAGTACTTC. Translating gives CASSPPGSYEQYF.

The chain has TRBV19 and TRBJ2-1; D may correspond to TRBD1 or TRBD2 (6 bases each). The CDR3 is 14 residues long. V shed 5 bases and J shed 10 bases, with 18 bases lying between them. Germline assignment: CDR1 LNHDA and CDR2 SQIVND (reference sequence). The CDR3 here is CASSWRVGGLEQFF. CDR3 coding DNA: TGTGCCAGTAGTTGGAGGGTGGGGGGCCTGGAGCAGTTCTTC.

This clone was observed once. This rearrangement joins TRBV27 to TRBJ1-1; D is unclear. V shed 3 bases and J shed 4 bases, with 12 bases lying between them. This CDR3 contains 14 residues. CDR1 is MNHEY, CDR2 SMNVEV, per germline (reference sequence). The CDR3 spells CASSFEPLGTEAFF. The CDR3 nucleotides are TGTGCCAGCAGTTTCGAACCGCTGGGCACTGAAGCTTTCTTT.

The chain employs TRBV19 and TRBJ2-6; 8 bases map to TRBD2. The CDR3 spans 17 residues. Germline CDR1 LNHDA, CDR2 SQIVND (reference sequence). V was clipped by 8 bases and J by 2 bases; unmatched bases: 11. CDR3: CASQRGLALTGANVLTF. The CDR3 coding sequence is TGTGCCAGTCAGAGAGGACTAGCTCTGACTGGGGCCAACGTCCTGACTTTC.

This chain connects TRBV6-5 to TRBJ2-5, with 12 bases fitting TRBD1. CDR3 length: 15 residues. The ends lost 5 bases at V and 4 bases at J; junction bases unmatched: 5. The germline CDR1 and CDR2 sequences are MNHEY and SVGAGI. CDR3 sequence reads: CASSPWDRGRETQYF. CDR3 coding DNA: TGTGCCAGCAGTCCCTGGGACAGGGGGCGAGAGACCCAGTACTTC.

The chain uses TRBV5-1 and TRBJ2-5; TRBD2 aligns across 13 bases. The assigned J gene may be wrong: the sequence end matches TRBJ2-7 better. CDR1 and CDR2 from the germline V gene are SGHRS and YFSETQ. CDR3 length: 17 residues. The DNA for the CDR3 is TGCGCCAGCAGCCTGGACGGGGGGACTAGCGGGACCTACGAGCAGTACTTC. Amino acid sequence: CASSLDGGTSGTYEQYF.

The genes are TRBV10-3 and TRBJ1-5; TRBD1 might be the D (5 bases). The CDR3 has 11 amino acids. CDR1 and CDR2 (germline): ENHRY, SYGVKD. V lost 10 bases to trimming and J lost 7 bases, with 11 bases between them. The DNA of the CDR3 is TGTGCCACCGGGGGGGAGCAGCCCCAGCATTTT. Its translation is CATGGEQPQHF.

The CDR3: CSVGGSTRQETQYF. The CDR3 DNA reads as TGCAGCGTTGGGGGGTCGACAAGGCAAGAGACCCAGTACTTC. The chain carries TRBV29-1 and TRBJ2-5; either TRBD1 or TRBD2 may supply D (5 bases each). Germline values: CDR1 SQVTM, CDR2 ANQGSEA. The V and J ends lost 4 bases and 2 bases respectively, with 14 bases between them. CDR3 length: 14 amino acids.

The CDR3 DNA is TGTGCCAGCAGCGTTAAGTACTACAATGAGCAGTTCTTC. Translating it yields CASSVKYYNEQFF. The V gene is TRBV9, the J gene TRBJ2-1; no clear D gene. Germline CDR1 and CDR2: SGDLS and YYNGEE. V gave up 2 bases and J gave up 3 bases, with 6 bases separating them. The CDR3 has 13 amino acids.

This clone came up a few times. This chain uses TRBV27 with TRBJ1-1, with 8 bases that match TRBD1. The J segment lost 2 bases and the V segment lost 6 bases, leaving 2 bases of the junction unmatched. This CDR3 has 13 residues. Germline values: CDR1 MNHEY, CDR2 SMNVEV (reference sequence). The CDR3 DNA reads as TGTGCCAGCAGGACAGGGGACAACACTGAAGCTTTCTTT. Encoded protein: CASRTGDNTEAFF.

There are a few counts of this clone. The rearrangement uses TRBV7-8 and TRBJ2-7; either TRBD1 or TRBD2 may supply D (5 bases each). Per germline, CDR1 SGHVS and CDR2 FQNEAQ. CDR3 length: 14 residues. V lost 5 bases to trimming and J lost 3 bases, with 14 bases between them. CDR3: CASSPGSRGYEQYF. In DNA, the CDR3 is TGTGCCAGCAGCCCCGGGTCGAGGGGCTACGAGCAGTACTTC.

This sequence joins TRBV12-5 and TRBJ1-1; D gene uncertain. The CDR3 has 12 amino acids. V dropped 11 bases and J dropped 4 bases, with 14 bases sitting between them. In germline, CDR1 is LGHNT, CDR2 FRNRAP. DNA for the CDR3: TGTGCTTCTAGCCCCGGCGGCACTGAAGCTTTCTTT. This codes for CASSPGGTEAFF. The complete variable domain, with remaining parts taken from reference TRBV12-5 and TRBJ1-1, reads DARVTQTPRHKVTEMGQEVTMRCQPILGHNTVFWYRQTMMQGLELLAYFRNRAPLDDSGMPKDRFSAEMPDATLATLKIQPSEPRDSAVYFCASSPGGTEAFFGQGTRLTVV.

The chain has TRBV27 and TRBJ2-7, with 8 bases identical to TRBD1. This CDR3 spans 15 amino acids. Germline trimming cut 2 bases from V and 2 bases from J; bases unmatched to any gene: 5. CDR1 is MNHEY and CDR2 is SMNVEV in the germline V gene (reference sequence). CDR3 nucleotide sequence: TGTGCCAGCAGTTTAGCAGGGGGCGCGCCCTACGAGCAGTACTTC. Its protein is CASSLAGGAPYEQYF.

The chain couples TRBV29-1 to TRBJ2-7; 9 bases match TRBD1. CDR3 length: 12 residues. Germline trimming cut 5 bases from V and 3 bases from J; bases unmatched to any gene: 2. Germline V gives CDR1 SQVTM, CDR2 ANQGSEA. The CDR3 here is CSVWDRVYEQYF. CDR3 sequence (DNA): TGCAGCGTTTGGGACAGGGTCTACGAGCAGTACTTC.

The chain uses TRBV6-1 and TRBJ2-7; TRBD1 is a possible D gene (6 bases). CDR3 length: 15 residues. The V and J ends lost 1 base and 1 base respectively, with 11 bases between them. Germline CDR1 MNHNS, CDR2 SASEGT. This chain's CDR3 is CASSEVRGPSYEQYF. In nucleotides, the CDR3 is TGTGCCAGCAGTGAAGTCAGGGGACCATCCTACGAGCAGTACTTC.

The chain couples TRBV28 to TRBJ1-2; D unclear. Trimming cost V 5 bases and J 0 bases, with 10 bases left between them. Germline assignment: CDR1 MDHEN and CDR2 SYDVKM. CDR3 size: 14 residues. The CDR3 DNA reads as TGTGCCAGCAGTCCGAGAGTAGCTAACTATGGCTACACCTTC. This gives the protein CASSPRVANYGYTF.